This passage covers 4 T cell receptor beta chains from one sample sequenced in a study of technical replicates of blood from a few donors. The method was immunoSEQ multiplex PCR; TCRdb's version includes in-frame clones alone and lacks a portion of them. The table has tens of thousands of clones, around 97% seen once; the top ten hold around 0.22%. The sequenced sample consisted of T cells isolated from PBMCs. The receptors come from a human donor in good health.

The gene calls are TRBV6-5 and TRBJ2-2; D possibly corresponds to TRBD2 (6 bases). The germline gives CDR1 MNHEY, CDR2 SVGAGI. V gave up 4 bases and J gave up 6 bases, with 12 bases separating them. There are 14 residues in the CDR3. CDR3 residues: CASSSLANPGELFF. CDR3 DNA sequence: TGTGCCAGCAGTTCACTAGCAAATCCCGGGGAGCTGTTTTTT.

This chain links TRBV11-1 with TRBJ2-7; 7 bases are shared with TRBD1. The germline V gene encodes CDR1 SGHAT and CDR2 FQDESV (reference sequence). Losses at the gene ends were 1 base for V and 11 bases for J; bases not matched to a gene: 8. This CDR3 spans 13 amino acids. CDR3 coding DNA: TGTGCCAGCAGCTTAGGGACAGGATTCGTGGAGTACTTC. Translation gives CASSLGTGFVEYF.

The chain recombines TRBV7-7 with TRBJ2-5, with TRBD2 matching over 8 bases. This CDR3 has 15 amino acids. Germline V lookup: CDR1 SSHAT, CDR2 FNYEAQ (reference sequence). V dropped 2 bases and J dropped 5; count of bases not matched to a gene: 7. CDR3 amino acids: CASSLKASGWETQYF. The CDR3 region has the DNA TGTGCCAGCAGCTTAAAGGCTAGCGGGTGGGAGACCCAGTACTTC.

The chain carries TRBV5-5 and TRBJ1-5; D gene uncertain. In germline, CDR1 is SGHKS, CDR2 YYEKEE (reference sequence). The CDR3 has 15 amino acids. Trimming stripped 4 bases from V and 0 bases from J, with 11 bases between. The CDR3, as DNA: TGTGCCAGCAGCAGGCAGGTTGATAGCAATCAGCCCCAGCATTTT. Protein: CASSRQVDSNQPQHF.